The source of this T cell receptor beta chain is a study of cytomegalovirus exposure and HLA in healthy donors. Across the study: The roughly 120 validation repertoires used the same platform as the approximately 700 first-cohort repertoires (as reported by a later analysis).

V lost 1 base, J lost 6 bases, and 9 bases lay in between. CDR3 length: 13 amino acids. Germline CDR1 and CDR2: SEHNR and FQNEAQ (reference sequence). These donors were members of the approximately 110-subject validation cohort, a group separate from the roughly 670-subject first cohort. Findings and limits, study-wide: Researchers catalogued under 200 TCR beta chains as cytomegalovirus-associated. In the 90 to 150 validation repertoires, about 94% of cluster scores exceeded 0, per a later analysis.

About this clone itself: Its antigen remains unknown.

Sequenced by immunoSEQ multiplex PCR; TCRdb stores in-frame clones only, minus some. The sample records 250,000 to 400,000 clones, 88% being singletons. The TCR comes from a man aged 25 to 40 in good health and CMV-seronegative. The sample was PBMCs. The chain is built from TRBV7-9 and TRBJ1-2; D uncertain. The CDR3 loop reads CASSLEEHHGYTF. CDR3 bases: TGTGCCAGCAGCTTAGAAGAACACCATGGCTACACCTTC. Full variable domain (rest looked up from reference TRBV7-9 and TRBJ1-2): DTGVSQNPRHKITKRGQNVTFRCDPISEHNRLYWYRQTLGQGPEFLTYFQNEAQLEKSRLLSDRFSAERPKGSFSTLEIQRTEQGDSAMYLCASSLEEHHGYTFGSGTRLTVV.